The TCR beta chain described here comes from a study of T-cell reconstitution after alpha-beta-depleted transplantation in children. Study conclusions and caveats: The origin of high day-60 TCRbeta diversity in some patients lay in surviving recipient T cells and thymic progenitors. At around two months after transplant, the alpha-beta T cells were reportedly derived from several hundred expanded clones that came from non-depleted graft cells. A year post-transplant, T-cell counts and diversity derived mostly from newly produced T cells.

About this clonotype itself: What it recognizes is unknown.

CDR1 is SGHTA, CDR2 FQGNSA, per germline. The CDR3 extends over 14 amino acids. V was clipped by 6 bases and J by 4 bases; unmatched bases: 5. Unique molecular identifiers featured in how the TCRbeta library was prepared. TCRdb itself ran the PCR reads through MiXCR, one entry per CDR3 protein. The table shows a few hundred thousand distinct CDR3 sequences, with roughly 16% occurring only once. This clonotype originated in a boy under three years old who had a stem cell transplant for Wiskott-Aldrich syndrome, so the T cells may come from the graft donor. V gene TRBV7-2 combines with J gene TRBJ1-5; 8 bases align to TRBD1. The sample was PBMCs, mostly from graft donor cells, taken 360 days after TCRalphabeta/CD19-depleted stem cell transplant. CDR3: CASSRGQGNQPQHF. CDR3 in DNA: TGTGCCAGCAGTCGCGGACAGGGTAATCAGCCCCAGCATTTT.